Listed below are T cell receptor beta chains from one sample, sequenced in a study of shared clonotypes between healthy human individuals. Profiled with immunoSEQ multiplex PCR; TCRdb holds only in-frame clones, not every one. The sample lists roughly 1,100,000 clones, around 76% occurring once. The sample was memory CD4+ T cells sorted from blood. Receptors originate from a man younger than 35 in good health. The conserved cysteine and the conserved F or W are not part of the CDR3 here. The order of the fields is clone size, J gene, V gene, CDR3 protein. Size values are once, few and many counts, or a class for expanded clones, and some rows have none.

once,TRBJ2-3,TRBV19,ASSKKGFLSSTDTQY
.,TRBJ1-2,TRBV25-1,ASSALSSGGGYGYT
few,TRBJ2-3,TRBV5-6,ASSLPFVGRDTQY
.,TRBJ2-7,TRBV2,ASSDGRGDRGRYEQY
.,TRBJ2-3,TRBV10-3,AISESSAGTDTQY
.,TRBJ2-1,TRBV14,ASSLTAGTRYNEQF
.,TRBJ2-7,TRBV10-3,AIRDTRQVSYEQY
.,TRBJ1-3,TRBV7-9,ASSLIGGLNTIY
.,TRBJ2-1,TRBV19,ASNLGQTYNEQF
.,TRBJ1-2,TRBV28,ASSLPGYGYT
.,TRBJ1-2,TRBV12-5,ASGLDPMGYT
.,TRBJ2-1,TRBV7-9,ASSPLGGPLNNEQF
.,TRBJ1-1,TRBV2,ATGGSYMNTEAF
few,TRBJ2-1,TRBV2,ASNAQKAYNEQF
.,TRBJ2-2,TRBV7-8,ASSPTGATGELF
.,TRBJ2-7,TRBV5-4,ASSRDSFYEQY
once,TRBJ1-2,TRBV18,ASSPPKEPGYT
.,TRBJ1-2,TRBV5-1,ASSPETGYGYGYT
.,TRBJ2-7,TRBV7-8,ASSLRPGYPSYEQY
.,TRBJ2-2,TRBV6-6,ASSRTSGVGELF
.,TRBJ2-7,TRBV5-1,ASSSRPEMYEQY
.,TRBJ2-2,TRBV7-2,ASSLRGTAGSGELF
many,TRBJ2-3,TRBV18,ASSPPGGGTDTQY
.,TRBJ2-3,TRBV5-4,ASSPGQGSTDTQY
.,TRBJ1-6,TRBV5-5,ASSLVFGTGTSSPLH
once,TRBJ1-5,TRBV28,ASSLGGGNQPQH
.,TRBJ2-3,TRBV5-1,ASSLGPQAVLGGDTQY
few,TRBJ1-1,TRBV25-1,ASQGQGQNTEAF
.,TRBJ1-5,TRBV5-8,ASSKAGAGGYNQPQH
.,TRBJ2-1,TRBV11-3,ASSATSGYNEQF
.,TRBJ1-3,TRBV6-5,ASSQTPSSGNTIY
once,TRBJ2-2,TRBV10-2,ASGGPGQSYPGELF
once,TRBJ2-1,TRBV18,ASSPPAGRNEQF
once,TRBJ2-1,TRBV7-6,ASSLAVANEQF
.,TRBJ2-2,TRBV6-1,ASSLAGGTTGELF
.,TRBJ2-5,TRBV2,ASSAPSLLAAQETQY
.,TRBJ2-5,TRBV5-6,ASSVQGFGQETQY
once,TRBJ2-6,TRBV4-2,ASSQDLGNSGANVLT
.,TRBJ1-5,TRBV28,ASSLGGASNQPQH
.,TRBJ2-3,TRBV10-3,AISESGGDTQY
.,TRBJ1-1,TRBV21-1,ASSREDRGTTIEAF
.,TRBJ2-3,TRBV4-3,ASSHSTGTTWTDTQY
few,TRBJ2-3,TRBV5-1,ASSQGQGRATQY
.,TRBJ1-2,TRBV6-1,ASSGYRGDYGYT
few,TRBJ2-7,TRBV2,ASSAVLAGHSYEQY
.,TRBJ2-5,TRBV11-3,ASSAGTSGGETQY
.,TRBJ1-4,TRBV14,ASSLGEKLF
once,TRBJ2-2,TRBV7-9,ASSASGGNTGELF
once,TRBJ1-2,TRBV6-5,ASSYQGLTANYGYT
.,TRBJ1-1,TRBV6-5,ASSYSRYMNTEAF
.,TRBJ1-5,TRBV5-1,ASSLAGGNQPQH
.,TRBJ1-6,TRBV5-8,ASSNGLRGGSPLH
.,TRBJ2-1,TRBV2,ASSETRGGSYNEQF